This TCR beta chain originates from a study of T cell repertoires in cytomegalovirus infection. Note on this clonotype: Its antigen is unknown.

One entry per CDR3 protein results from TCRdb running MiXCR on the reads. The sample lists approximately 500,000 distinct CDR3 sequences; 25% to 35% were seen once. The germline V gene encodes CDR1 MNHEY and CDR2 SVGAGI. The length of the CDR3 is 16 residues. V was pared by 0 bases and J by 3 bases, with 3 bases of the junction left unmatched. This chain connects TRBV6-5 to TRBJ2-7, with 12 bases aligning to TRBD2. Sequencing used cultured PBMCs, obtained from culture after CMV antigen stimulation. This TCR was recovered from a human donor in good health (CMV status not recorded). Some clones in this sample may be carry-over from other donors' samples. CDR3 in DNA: TGTGCCAGCAGTTACTCTCTAGCGGGAGGGGTCTACGAGCAGTACTTC. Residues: CASSYSLAGGVYEQYF.